Each of the 18 T cell receptor beta chains below was sequenced from the same sample in a study of blood T cell repertoires in COVID-19. The repertoire was sequenced with immunoSEQ multiplex PCR; TCRdb's copy has only in-frame clones and lacks some. The data contain roughly 400,000 clones, roughly 90% of them seen just once; the ten biggest clones take up roughly 2%. The specimen sequenced was PBMCs or T cells enriched from blood (not recorded which). The source of these receptors is a woman between 40 and 55 years old with acute COVID-19.

The V gene is TRBV27, the J gene TRBJ2-7, with a possible D match to TRBD2 (6 bases). V was clipped by 3 bases and J by 6 bases, with 9 bases between them. The CDR3 sequence is 12 residues long. Germline CDR1 and CDR2: MNHEY and SMNVEV (reference sequence). This CDR3 reads CASSFVGGEQYF. CDR3 nucleotides: TGTGCCAGCAGTTTTGTGGGAGGCGAGCAGTACTTC.

This clone is a singleton in its sample. CDR3 sequence: CASSLAAGETQYF. Here the CDR3 DNA reads TGTGCCAGCAGCTTAGCGGCGGGGGAGACCCAGTACTTC. This chain uses TRBV7-2 with TRBJ2-5; D is possibly TRBD2 (6 bases). CDR3 length equals 13 residues. Trimming removed 0 bases at V and 5 bases at J, with 7 bases between. Germline V gene sequence: CDR1 SGHTA, CDR2 FQGNSA.

The rearrangement uses TRBV11-2 and TRBJ1-5; tentatively, D is TRBD1 (5 bases). From germline, CDR1 is SGHAT and CDR2 FQNNGV. The CDR3 covers 13 residues. V lost 8 bases, J lost 4 bases, and 12 bases lay in between. CDR3: CASAPTVNQPQHF. The CDR3 DNA reads as TGTGCCAGCGCCCCGACAGTAAATCAGCCCCAGCATTTT.

The J gene is TRBJ1-3, the V gene TRBV5-5; unclear D gene. V shed 4 bases and J shed 4 bases, with 6 bases lying between them. CDR3 length: 12 residues. Germline V lookup: CDR1 SGHKS, CDR2 YYEKEE (reference sequence). The CDR3 bases are TGTGCCAGCAGCCGAGTAGGAAACACCATATATTTT. This codes for CASSRVGNTIYF.

V and J are TRBV19 and TRBJ1-1, with a possible D match to TRBD1 (5 bases). The CDR3 has 14 residues. Germline V gives CDR1 LNHDA, CDR2 SQIVND (reference sequence). V was pared by 3 bases and J by 2 bases, with 10 bases between. The CDR3 region has the DNA TGTGCCAGTAGTATCTCACAGGTTAACACTGAAGCTTTCTTT. Amino acids: CASSISQVNTEAFF.

This chain joins TRBV19 and TRBJ1-2; D unresolved. The germline V gene encodes CDR1 LNHDA and CDR2 SQIVND (reference sequence). The CDR3 runs 17 residues. Trimming stripped 7 bases from V and 2 bases from J, with 23 bases between. CDR3 nucleotide sequence: TGTGCCAGTACTGATTCGCCGTATCGGGGAGCCAACTATGGCTACACCTTC. Residues: CASTDSPYRGANYGYTF.

This sequence joins TRBV18 and TRBJ1-2; D perhaps matches TRBD1 (6 bases). This CDR3 has 17 residues. The V end was cut by 3 bases, the J end by 0 bases, with 17 bases between. Germline CDR1 reads KGHSH; CDR2 reads LQKENI. The CDR3 region has the DNA TGTGCCAGCTCACCTTCTCGGGACACCATACCTAACTATGGCTACACCTTC. Protein product: CASSPSRDTIPNYGYTF.

Concerning this clone itself: Different DNA sequences within this sample yield the same CDR3. The chain recombines TRBV7-2 with TRBJ2-1, with 8 bases lining up with TRBD2. The germline V gene encodes CDR1 SGHTA and CDR2 FQGNSA. The CDR3 loop spans 16 amino acids. Unmatched junction bases numbered 5, after V lost 1 base and J lost 3 bases. The chain's CDR3 is CASSLVSGGLYNEQFF. As DNA, the CDR3 is TGTGCCAGCAGCTTAGTAAGCGGGGGACTCTACAATGAGCAGTTCTTC.

This clone appeared once. The V gene is TRBV23-1, the J gene TRBJ2-7; D possibly corresponds to TRBD2 (6 bases). TRBV23-1 is designated an ORF whose function remains uncertain. There are 14 residues in the CDR3. Trimming cost V 7 bases and J 4 bases, with 17 bases left between them. The CDR3 sequence is CASIQEEGIYEQYF. CDR3 in DNA: TGCGCCAGCATCCAAGAGGAGGGGATATACGAGCAGTACTTC.

The chain combines TRBV27 with TRBJ2-1, with D hard to call. The V gene lost 3 bases and the J gene lost 8 bases, with 11 bases spanning the gap. This CDR3 is built from 13 residues. In germline, CDR1 is MNHEY, CDR2 SMNVEV (reference sequence). CDR3 sequence: CASSFSPEHEQFF. The CDR3 bases are TGTGCCAGCAGTTTCAGTCCGGAGCATGAGCAGTTCTTC.

V and J are TRBV20-1 and TRBJ2-3; 9 bases are a match to TRBD1. The V and J ends lost 3 bases and 2 bases, in that order; junction bases with no gene match: 12. Germline lookup yields CDR1 DFQATT and CDR2 SNEGSKA (reference sequence). This CDR3 comprises 17 residues. DNA for the CDR3: TGCAGTGCTAGTTCTACCATCGGGACAGGGTTCACAGATACGCAGTATTTT. This translates into CSASSTIGTGFTDTQYF.

The DNA of the CDR3 is TGTGCCTGGAGTGTAGGACAACAGGGGTCCGAGCAGTACTTC. Translating gives CAWSVGQQGSEQYF. The chain recombines TRBV30 with TRBJ2-7, with 7 nucleotides matching TRBD1. V shed 0 bases, J shed 6 bases, and the junction held 8 bases outside the gene matches. The germline gives CDR1 GTSNPN, CDR2 SVGIG (reference sequence). The CDR3 is 14 residues long.

The V call is TRBV29-1, the J call TRBJ1-1, with D perhaps matching TRBD1 (6 bases). V lost 7 bases and J 2 bases, leaving 11 bases between the germline ends. Germline V gene sequence: CDR1 SQVTM, CDR2 ANQGSEA. The CDR3 is 12 amino acids. CDR3 coding DNA: TGCAGCGCTCGGGACACCAACACTGAAGCTTTCTTT. Its protein is CSARDTNTEAFF. The whole variable domain, remainder taken from reference TRBV29-1 and TRBJ1-1, is SAVISQKPSRDICQRGTSLTIQCQVDSQVTMMFWYRQQPGQSLTLIATANQGSEATYESGFVIDKFPISRPNLTFSTLTVSNMSPEDSSIYLCSARDTNTEAFFGQGTRLTVV.

J is TRBJ2-6 and V is TRBV10-3; 8 nucleotides line up with TRBD1. CDR3 length: 16 residues. CDR1 ENHRY and CDR2 SYGVKD come from the germline V gene. J was trimmed by 4 bases and V by 3 bases; bases with no gene match: 5. The CDR3, as DNA: TGTGCCATCAGTGATCAGGGGGCGGGAGGGGCCAACGTCCTGACTTTC. Amino acid sequence: CAISDQGAGGANVLTF.

The chain joins TRBV5-1 to TRBJ2-3; 11 nucleotides line up with TRBD1. The CDR3 runs 15 residues. The V gene end was trimmed by 4 bases and the J gene end by 4 bases; junction bases not matched to a gene: 5. Germline lookup yields CDR1 SGHRS and CDR2 YFSETQ. The CDR3: CASSGTGGTADTQYF. The CDR3 nucleotides are TGCGCCAGCAGCGGGACAGGGGGAACGGCAGATACGCAGTATTTT.

V and J are TRBV10-1 and TRBJ2-1; a possible D gene is TRBD1 (6 bases). The V gene lost 5 bases and the J gene lost 2 bases, with 13 bases spanning the gap. CDR3 length: 15 residues. The germline V gene encodes CDR1 WNHNN and CDR2 SYGVQD (reference sequence). The CDR3 spells CASSPTGNTYNEQFF. As DNA, the CDR3 is TGCGCCAGCAGTCCTACAGGGAATACCTACAATGAGCAGTTCTTC.

V usage is TRBV5-5 and J usage is TRBJ2-3; D call uncertain. Per the germline V gene, CDR1 is SGHKS and CDR2 is YYEKEE (reference sequence). This CDR3 comprises 14 residues. Trimming took off 0 bases at V and 0 bases at J, with 5 bases between the two ends. The CDR3 loop reads CASSLAISTDTQYF. CDR3 sequence (DNA): TGTGCCAGCAGCTTGGCTATTAGCACAGATACGCAGTATTTT.

The chain combines TRBV7-9 with TRBJ1-5; tentatively, D is TRBD1 (5 bases). Trimming pared 3 bases from V and 0 bases from J, leaving 6 bases between. The CDR3 covers 14 residues. Per germline, CDR1 SEHNR and CDR2 FQNEAQ (reference sequence). The DNA of the CDR3 is TGTGCCAGCAGCTTGACAGATAGCAATCAGCCCCAGCATTTT. Its protein is CASSLTDSNQPQHF. The full variable domain, its missing parts supplied by reference TRBV7-9 and TRBJ1-5, is DTGVSQNPRHKITKRGQNVTFRCDPISEHNRLYWYRQTLGQGPEFLTYFQNEAQLEKSRLLSDRFSAERPKGSFSTLEIQRTEQGDSAMYLCASSLTDSNQPQHFGDGTRLSIL.